This is a list of T cell receptor beta chains from one sample in a study of T cells expressing NK-cell markers. Using the 5' RACE reads, TCRdb records one entry per CDR3 protein without DNA. This table holds some 600,000 distinct CDR3 sequences. The specimen was blood T cells: a sorted CD56 or NKG2C T cell subset, CD4+ or CD8+ T cells, or bulk PBMC T cells (not recorded which). The receptors derive from a young man in good health. The CDR3 runs from the conserved cysteine through the conserved F or W.

CDR3	length	V	J
CASSRLGQREGTDTQYF	17	TRBV11-2	TRBJ2-3
CASSLSTGQAYNEQFF	16	TRBV25-1	TRBJ2-1
CAWTGARWMNTEAFF	15	TRBV30	TRBJ1-1
CASSLGTIQVPHTNTGELFF	20	TRBV11-1	TRBJ2-2
CASSSAILDRVDNVLTF	17	TRBV7-9	TRBJ2-6
CASRGMATQYF	11	TRBV6-2/TRBV6-3	TRBJ2-3
CSVEVPLLGGYGYTF	15	TRBV29-1	TRBJ1-2
CASSETPSSGRMTTQYF	17	TRBV9	TRBJ2-5
CATSGPKGGALETQYF	16	TRBV24-1	TRBJ2-5
CASSLQTGLTDTQYF	15	TRBV7-6	TRBJ2-3
CASSLGAGEETEAFF	15	TRBV7-9	TRBJ1-1
CASSLSFLLAGSEQYF	16	TRBV5-1	TRBJ2-7
CASKGEDRKKLVMRGETQYF	20	TRBV6-2/TRBV6-3	TRBJ2-5
CATSRGQGRITGELFF	16	TRBV15	TRBJ2-2
CSAVHRYEQYF	11	TRBV20-1	TRBJ2-7
CASRNDPTQNIQYF	14	TRBV6-2/TRBV6-3	TRBJ2-4
CSVEFRQMNTEAFF	14	TRBV29-1	TRBJ1-1
CATSSSGLASAGTDTQYF	18	TRBV15	TRBJ2-3
CASASSGEEETQYF	14	TRBV12-3/TRBV12-4	TRBJ2-5
CASLGDSAEQFF	12	TRBV6-1	TRBJ2-1
CASSVVAMDPYNTGELFF	18	TRBV9	TRBJ2-2
CASSHRDPILGQYF	14	TRBV12-3/TRBV12-4	TRBJ2-7
CASSYRSNYGYTF	13	TRBV6-5	TRBJ1-2
CASSPDRGLWGEQFF	15	TRBV11-2	TRBJ2-1
CASNYGPSDYEQYF	14	TRBV12-3/TRBV12-4	TRBJ2-7
CASGAGSGYNEQFF	14	TRBV25-1	TRBJ2-1
CSRRLAGVGVYEQYF	15	TRBV20-1	TRBJ2-7
CASSHHAGTGWQPQHF	16	TRBV23-1	TRBJ1-5
CSVGGGPLPYNEQFF	15	TRBV29-1	TRBJ2-1
CASRRLDRGAGELFF	15	TRBV28	TRBJ2-2
CASSPNSLIGNEQFF	15	TRBV13	TRBJ2-1
CASSQVGTRETQYF	14	TRBV4-1	TRBJ2-5
CASSPPGQGPYTDTQYF	17	TRBV7-9	TRBJ2-3
CASGQPGGNTIYF	13	TRBV10-3	TRBJ1-3
CSAPGMSEAFF	11	TRBV20-1	TRBJ1-1
CASTRESGELFF	12	TRBV19	TRBJ2-2
CASSRVGQTSGNTIYF	16	TRBV4-1	TRBJ1-3
CASNSGTNEQFF	12	TRBV6-5	TRBJ2-1
CASSGNLQGWGEAFF	15	TRBV5-1	TRBJ1-1
CASRRSLLETGMYGYTF	17	TRBV6-5	TRBJ1-2
CASSPQGASPEAFF	14	TRBV7-9	TRBJ1-1
CASSLDRGITDIQYF	15	TRBV5-6	TRBJ2-4
CSGTSGRSRNEQFF	14	TRBV29-1	TRBJ2-1
CAQARLAGANEQFF	14	TRBV2	TRBJ2-1
CSVVRPGTDQDTQYF	15	TRBV29-1	TRBJ2-3
CASYTGTGGPGELFF	15	TRBV6-1	TRBJ2-2
CSAWGGGRDTQYF	13	TRBV20-1	TRBJ2-3
CASRGAGRIYEQYF	14	TRBV12-3/TRBV12-4	TRBJ2-7
CASSQDRFTFSYEQYF	16	TRBV4-3	TRBJ2-7
CSALKGAGGEQYF	13	TRBV20-1	TRBJ2-7
CSARDQGSPQAGYTF	15	TRBV29-1	TRBJ1-2
CASSPKTSGRALGTYNEQFF	20	TRBV14	TRBJ2-1
CASSLEFDEQFF	12	TRBV12-3/TRBV12-4	TRBJ2-1
CASSFQPGRGELFF	14	TRBV28	TRBJ2-2